These 30 T cell receptor beta chains were all obtained from the same sample, sequenced in a study of shared clonotypes between healthy human individuals. Repertoires were generated with immunoSEQ multiplex PCR, while TCRdb's copy carries only in-frame clones and drops some. The sample contains 2.3 million or so clones, 90% to 95% of which appear only once. Source material: naive CD4+ T cells from PBMCs. Subset meaning: CD45RA+ positively selected. The source is a man aged 18 to 30 in good health. Some clones in this sample may be carry-over from other donors' samples.

The rearrangement links TRBV2 to TRBJ2-1; 10 bases agree with TRBD1. The germline V gene encodes CDR1 SNHLY and CDR2 FYNNEI. V lost 5 bases, J lost 4 bases, and 8 bases stayed unmatched. The CDR3 has 16 residues. CDR3 protein: CASSTRQGASYNEQFF. CDR3 sequence (DNA): TGTGCCAGCAGTACCCGACAGGGGGCTTCTTACAATGAGCAGTTCTTC. Full variable domain (outside the CDR3, taken from reference TRBV2 and TRBJ2-1): EPEVTQTPSHQVTQMGQEVILRCVPISNHLYFYWYRQILGQKVEFLVSFYNNEISEKSEIFDDQFSVERPDGSNFTLKIRSTKLEDSAMYFCASSTRQGASYNEQFFGPGTRLTVL.

The chain carries TRBV2 and TRBJ1-2, with a weak D call TRBD1 (6 bases). From germline, CDR1 is SNHLY and CDR2 FYNNEI. Between the trimmed V and J ends, which lost 10 bases and 3 bases, there was a span of 18 bases. This CDR3 is 14 amino acids long. CDR3 sequence (DNA): TGTGCCAACAAAACCCTGGGGGGCGACTATGGCTACACCTTC. It yields the protein CANKTLGGDYGYTF.

V and J are TRBV5-1 and TRBJ2-3; TRBD2 matches 10 bases. Per germline, CDR1 SGHRS and CDR2 YFSETQ. V lost 4 bases and J lost 2; bases outside the gene matches: 7. The CDR3 contains 16 residues. In DNA form, the CDR3 reads TGCGCCAGCAGCCCGGAACTAGCGGGAAACACAGATACGCAGTATTTT. Protein product: CASSPELAGNTDTQYF.

The DNA of the CDR3 is TGTGCCAGCAGCTTAGCGGCGGGGCTGAGGGTCGAGCAGTACTTC. Its translation: CASSLAAGLRVEQYF. The gene calls are TRBV7-2 and TRBJ2-7; the D gene is possibly TRBD2 (6 bases). V lost 0 bases to trimming and J lost 6 bases, with 15 bases between them. The CDR3 totals 15 residues. The V gene's germline CDR1 is SGHTA and CDR2 FQGNSA.

V is TRBV30 and J is TRBJ2-7; maybe TRBD2 (5 bases). Per germline, CDR1 GTSNPN and CDR2 SVGIG (reference sequence). The CDR3 runs 14 residues. Trimming stripped 1 base from V and 0 bases from J, with 10 bases between. This chain's CDR3 is CAWSAGLLSYEQYF. The CDR3 coding sequence is TGTGCCTGGAGTGCCGGACTCCTCTCCTACGAGCAGTACTTC.

This sequence joins TRBV20-1 and TRBJ2-7, with a weak D call TRBD1 (6 bases). Trimming took 7 bases from V and 3 from J, leaving 7 bases between them. Germline loops: CDR1 DFQATT, CDR2 SNEGSKA (reference sequence). There are 10 residues in the CDR3. CDR3 sequence (DNA): TGCAGTGTAGGGGGCTACGAGCAGTACTTC. It is translated as CSVGGYEQYF.

The V call is TRBV28, the J call TRBJ2-3; D is uncertain. The CDR3 extends over 14 amino acids. V was clipped by 2 bases and J by 2 bases, with 8 bases between them. Germline-derived CDR1 and CDR2 are MDHEN and SYDVKM. Here the CDR3 reads CASSLTLYTDTQYF. In DNA form, the CDR3 reads TGTGCCAGCAGTTTAACACTCTACACAGATACGCAGTATTTT.

This sequence joins TRBV19 and TRBJ1-5; D uncertain. CDR1 and CDR2 from the germline V gene are LNHDA and SQIVND (reference sequence). The CDR3 is 13 residues long. V was pared by 7 bases and J by 1 base, with 8 bases between. CDR3 nucleotides: TGTGCCAGTAAACCAGGAAGCAATCAGCCCCAGCATTTT. This translates into CASKPGSNQPQHF. Full variable domain (rest looked up from reference TRBV19 and TRBJ1-5): DGGITQSPKYLFRKEGQNVTLSCEQNLNHDAMYWYRQDPGQGLRLIYYSQIVNDFQKGDIAEGYSVSREKKESFPLTVTSAQKNPTAFYLCASKPGSNQPQHFGDGTRLSIL.

V gene TRBV15 combines with J gene TRBJ2-1; D call uncertain. V was cut by 0 bases and J by 2 bases, with 8 bases left in between. Germline V lookup: CDR1 LNHNV, CDR2 YYDKDF (reference sequence). The CDR3 length is 15 residues. CDR3 sequence: CATSRDQATYNEQFF. The CDR3 DNA reads TGTGCCACCAGCAGAGATCAAGCCACCTACAATGAGCAGTTCTTC.

Of note for this clone: The identical CDR3 is also encoded by other nucleotide sequences in the sample. The chain employs TRBV18 and TRBJ2-3; tentative D call: TRBD1 (6 bases). CDR3 length equals 13 residues. Germline V gene sequence: CDR1 KGHSH, CDR2 LQKENI. V was pared by 3 bases and J by 6 bases, with 10 bases between. The CDR3 bases are TGTGCCAGCTCACCTTCTAGGGGGGATACGCAGTATTTT. Translating it yields CASSPSRGDTQYF.

This chain uses TRBV7-3 with TRBJ2-3; D is uncertain. Germline V CDR1 and CDR2: SGHTA, FQGTGA. The V and J ends lost 5 bases and 1 base respectively, with 7 bases between them. The CDR3 has 13 residues. The CDR3 loop reads CASSRIGTDTQYF. The CDR3 DNA reads as TGTGCCAGCAGCCGTATTGGCACAGATACGCAGTATTTT.

J is TRBJ2-2 and V is TRBV7-9; TRBD1 or TRBD2 may be the D gene (5 bases each). Between the trimmed V and J ends, which lost 2 bases and 0 bases, there was a span of 7 bases. CDR1 is SEHNR, CDR2 FQNEAQ, per germline (reference sequence). This CDR3 has 15 residues. CDR3 nucleotide sequence: TGTGCCAGCAGCTTACAGGGACCGAACACCGGGGAGCTGTTTTTT. Protein product: CASSLQGPNTGELFF.

The chain recombines TRBV6-6 with TRBJ1-2, with D perhaps matching TRBD1 (5 bases). V lost 4 bases and J 2 bases, leaving 11 bases between the germline ends. CDR1 is MNHNY and CDR2 is SVGAGI in the germline V gene (reference sequence). The CDR3 runs to 14 residues. For the CDR3, the DNA is TGTGCCAGCAGTTCACCGCAGGGAAACTATGGCTACACCTTC. Its translation is CASSSPQGNYGYTF.

This chain joins TRBV29-1 and TRBJ2-1; 9 positions agree with TRBD2. V shed 1 base and J 7 bases; nucleotides not matched to a gene: 8. Germline lookup yields CDR1 SQVTM and CDR2 ANQGSEA. The CDR3 has 15 amino acids. The CDR3 DNA sequence: TGCAGCGTTGAAGCCGGGACTAGCCTCGCGAATGAGCAGTTCTTC. Translating gives CSVEAGTSLANEQFF.

This chain's CDR3 is CASSLGQGTGGNTIYF. The CDR3 region has the DNA TGCGCCAGCAGCTTGGGGCAGGGGACGGGAGGAAACACCATATATTTT. The rearrangement uses TRBV5-1 and TRBJ1-3; D perhaps matches TRBD1 (6 bases). CDR1 and CDR2 from the germline V gene are SGHRS and YFSETQ. The CDR3 loop spans 16 amino acids. Trimming took off 0 bases at V and 4 bases at J, with 14 bases between the two ends. Variable domain in full (rest from reference TRBV5-1 and TRBJ1-3): KAGVTQTPRYLIKTRGQQVTLSCSPISGHRSVSWYQQTPGQGLQFLFEYFSETQRNKGNFPGRFSGRQFSNSRSEMNVSTLELGDSALYLCASSLGQGTGGNTIYFGEGSWLTVV.

This chain joins TRBV4-2 and TRBJ2-2; the D is unclear. CDR1 is LGHNA and CDR2 is YNFKEQ in the germline V gene. The CDR3 length is 15 residues. V was trimmed by 1 base and J by 0 bases, leaving 6 bases between them. DNA for the CDR3: TGTGCCAGCAGCCAAGTTAATGCGAACACCGGGGAGCTGTTTTTT. Translating it yields CASSQVNANTGELFF.

This rearrangement joins TRBV10-3 to TRBJ1-4; 7 nucleotides agree with TRBD1. V trimming: 2 bases; J trimming: 3 bases; junction bases outside the gene matches: 3. The CDR3 contains 15 residues. Germline CDR1 reads ENHRY; CDR2 reads SYGVKD. The CDR3 loop is CAISELDRPNEKLFF. CDR3 DNA sequence: TGTGCCATCAGTGAGCTGGACAGGCCTAATGAAAAACTGTTTTTT.

The chain is built from TRBV6-6 and TRBJ2-5; no clear D gene. CDR3 length: 14 amino acids. The ends were cut back, 4 bases at V and 5 bases at J, with 14 bases in the middle. The germline V gene encodes CDR1 MNHNY and CDR2 SVGAGI (reference sequence). The CDR3 loop reads CASSFGQRDETQYF. Here the CDR3 DNA reads TGTGCCAGCAGTTTCGGCCAGCGCGATGAGACCCAGTACTTC.

The chain uses TRBV5-1 and TRBJ2-7; D is unclear. V was shortened by 4 bases and J by 2 bases, with 13 bases between the two germline ends. From germline, CDR1 is SGHRS and CDR2 YFSETQ. There are 14 residues in the CDR3. In DNA, the CDR3 is TGCGCCAGCAGCCAAGACGGACCCCCCTACGAGCAGTACTTC. Protein: CASSQDGPPYEQYF.

The rearrangement uses TRBV11-2 and TRBJ2-2; D gene unclear. Deletions cut 5 bases from V and 4 bases from J, with 17 bases between. In germline, CDR1 is SGHAT, CDR2 FQNNGV. The CDR3 contains 16 residues. The CDR3 region has the DNA TGTGCCAGCAGCCCCCTTTTTCGGCTCCCCACCGGGGAGCTGTTTTTT. It codes for CASSPLFRLPTGELFF.

This clone is a singleton in its sample. This chain links TRBV4-2 with TRBJ1-3; D might be TRBD1 (6 bases). The CDR3 has 17 amino acids. Trimming removed 1 base at V and 4 bases at J, with 17 bases between. CDR1 LGHNA and CDR2 YNFKEQ come from the germline V gene. CDR3 protein: CASSQASQQGVGNTIYF. The CDR3, as DNA: TGTGCCAGCAGCCAAGCGAGTCAACAGGGAGTCGGAAACACCATATATTTT.

V usage is TRBV7-2 and J usage is TRBJ2-7; D is perhaps TRBD1 (5 bases). Germline V CDR1 and CDR2: SGHTA, FQGNSA. Trimming cost V 1 base and J 4 bases, with 14 bases left between them. This CDR3 has 15 residues. The CDR3 loop is CASSLDRSPSYEQYF. The CDR3 DNA reads as TGTGCCAGCAGCTTAGACAGGAGCCCCTCGTACGAGCAGTACTTC.

This chain joins TRBV7-2 and TRBJ2-4; possible D gene TRBD1, 6 bases. Germline loops: CDR1 SGHTA, CDR2 FQGNSA. Deletions cut 3 bases from V and 1 base from J, with 13 bases between. This CDR3 has 16 residues. The CDR3 spells CASSFTGPGAKNIQYF. The DNA of the CDR3 is TGTGCCAGCAGCTTTACAGGGCCGGGGGCCAAAAACATTCAGTACTTC.

CDR3 region: CASSEALVNTEAFF. The CDR3 DNA follows: TGTGCCAGCAGTGAAGCGCTAGTGAACACTGAAGCTTTCTTT. V usage is TRBV2 and J usage is TRBJ1-1, with D unresolved. V lost 0 bases and J 0 bases, leaving 5 bases between the germline ends. The CDR3 covers 14 residues. Looked up from germline, CDR1 is SNHLY and CDR2 is FYNNEI.

The V call is TRBV25-1, the J call TRBJ1-1; D may be TRBD1 (5 bases). The germline V and J ends were trimmed by 5 bases and 4 bases, with 14 bases remaining between them. The CDR3 contains 14 residues. Germline CDR1 reads MGHDK; CDR2 reads SYGVNS. As DNA, the CDR3 is TGTGCCAGCAGTTCAAGGGGTTGGGGCACTGAAGCTTTCTTT. This sequence encodes CASSSRGWGTEAFF.

The chain recombines TRBV11-2 with TRBJ2-7, with 10 nucleotides matching TRBD1. Germline loops: CDR1 SGHAT, CDR2 FQNNGV. The CDR3 consists of 16 residues. Germline trimming cut 1 base from V and 5 bases from J; bases unmatched to any gene: 8. This CDR3 reads CASSLATGQGRDEQYF. The CDR3 DNA follows: TGTGCCAGCAGCTTAGCTACGGGACAGGGGCGGGACGAGCAGTACTTC.

Written as DNA, the CDR3 is TGTGCCAGCAGCTCCGCGAGGAGTAACAGGGCCTACGAGCAGTACTTC. As protein: CASSSARSNRAYEQYF. The chain combines TRBV7-8 with TRBJ2-7; maybe TRBD1 (6 bases). V shed 4 bases and J shed 2 bases, with 18 bases lying between them. Germline values: CDR1 SGHVS, CDR2 FQNEAQ. The CDR3 has 16 amino acids.

The V gene is TRBV30, the J gene TRBJ1-1; D gene unclear. The CDR3 loop spans 12 amino acids. The germline gives CDR1 GTSNPN, CDR2 SVGIG (reference sequence). The V end was cut by 0 bases, the J end by 7 bases, with 9 bases between. DNA of the CDR3: TGTGCCTGGAGTGTGTGGCCAAGTGAAGCTTTCTTT. As protein: CAWSVWPSEAFF.

In the case of this clone: Other DNA sequences of this sample code for an identical CDR3. The chain joins TRBV28 to TRBJ2-7; 9 nucleotides match TRBD1. Germline trimming cut 4 bases from V and 2 bases from J; bases unmatched to any gene: 6. Germline CDR1 is MDHEN and CDR2 is SYDVKM. The CDR3 consists of 15 residues. CDR3 protein: CASSSTGTGTYEQYF. Written as DNA, the CDR3 is TGTGCCAGCAGTTCCACCGGGACAGGGACCTACGAGCAGTACTTC.

The rearrangement uses TRBV2 and TRBJ2-2; D gene uncertain. There are 14 residues in the CDR3. The germline gives CDR1 SNHLY, CDR2 FYNNEI. V lost 4 bases and J lost 4, with 10 bases in between. As DNA, the CDR3 is TGTGCCAGCAGTGTGATACTTCTCACCGGGGAGCTGTTTTTT. Amino acids: CASSVILLTGELFF.